This section outlines one TCR beta chain sequence together with its context. Each CDR3 protein gets one entry after TCRdb re-called the RT-PCR reads with MiXCR. The sample has more than 550,000 distinct CDR3 sequences, over 12% seen once. With 5 bases removed from V and 1 base from J, the gap between germline ends came to 14 bases. Germline values: CDR1 SGHTA, CDR2 FQGTGA. The CDR3 sequence is 15 residues long. The sequenced sample was memory CD4+ T cells from blood. The receptor was isolated from a female donor in good health, serving as a healthy control. This chain links TRBV7-3 with TRBJ1-1; D is undetermined. The CDR3 reads CASSPLHLANTEAFF. DNA for the CDR3: TGTGCCAGCAGCCCACTACACTTAGCGAACACTGAAGCTTTCTTT.